There are a few counts of the clone carrying this TCR beta chain. What it recognizes is unknown. The J segment lost 0 bases and the V segment lost 2 bases, leaving 0 bases of the junction unmatched. CDR3 length: 14 residues. Germline V gene data show CDR1 as MNHEY and CDR2 as SVGAGI. This record belongs to a study of cytomegalovirus exposure and HLA in healthy donors. Study-level results: Subsequent analysis found a tendency for first-cohort TCR clusters to co-occur within the 120 validation repertoires.

Assay: immunoSEQ multiplex PCR; the TCRdb copy retains only in-frame clones and omits some. This table has 150,000 or so clones, approximately 94% appearing once. This rearrangement joins TRBV6-5 to TRBJ2-7; the match to TRBD2 covers 8 bases. What was sequenced was PBMCs. The TCR comes from a man aged 18 to 29 in good health and CMV-seropositive. CDR3 nucleotides: TGTGCCAGCAGTTACAGCGGGAGCTCCTACGAGCAGTACTTC. Its protein product is CASSYSGSSYEQYF.